This is a list of T cell receptor beta chains from one sample in a study of T-cell memory formation after mild COVID-19. Using its own MiXCR run on the 5' RACE reads, TCRdb lists one record per CDR3 protein. The sample carries roughly 170,000 distinct CDR3 sequences, over 20% recorded once. The sequenced material came from PBMCs or a T cell subset sorted from them (not recorded which). The receptor set was obtained from an adult woman who had mild COVID-19 (a few samples of this study predate the infection). Cell type and time point are not known. The CDR3 runs from the conserved cysteine through the conserved F or W. Each record gives: V gene, J gene, D gene, clone size, CDR3 protein, CDR3 DNA. D genes are given only for firm matches. Not every row has a clone size; where given, it reads once, few, many or a size class.

TRBV6-5	TRBJ2-1	TRBD2	few	CASTDFSGGAMNEQFF	TGTGCCAGCACCGACTTTAGCGGGGGGGCCATGAATGAGCAGTTCTTC
TRBV9	TRBJ2-7	-	many	CASSVEPGTYEQYF	TGTGCCAGCAGCGTAGAACCGGGCACCTACGAGCAGTACTTC
TRBV29-1	TRBJ1-2	TRBD1	few	CSTHRDRDYGYTF	TGCAGCACGCACCGGGACAGGGACTATGGCTACACCTTC
TRBV12-3/TRBV12-4	TRBJ2-3	TRBD1	few	CASSSQGQGVTDTQYF	TGTGCCAGCAGTTCCCAGGGACAGGGGGTAACAGATACGCAGTATTTT
TRBV7-2	TRBJ1-5	TRBD1	few	CASSLTGGANQPQHF	TGTGCCAGCAGCCTCACAGGGGGCGCGAATCAGCCCCAGCATTTT
TRBV7-9	TRBJ2-1	-	-	CASSRGSSYNEQFF	TGTGCCAGCAGCCGGGGTTCCTCCTACAATGAGCAGTTCTTC
TRBV24-1	TRBJ2-5	TRBD2	few	CATSDPGLAGVEGETQYF	TGTGCCACCAGTGATCCCGGACTAGCGGGAGTGGAGGGAGAGACCCAGTACTTC
TRBV5-6	TRBJ2-1	TRBD2	-	CASTHLGGSGRGYNEQFF	TGTGCCAGCACCCATTTGGGGGGAAGCGGGAGGGGCTACAATGAGCAGTTCTTC
TRBV6-5	TRBJ1-1	-	few	CASSPLEVQGWTEAFF	TGTGCCAGCAGTCCTCTAGAGGTTCAGGGGTGGACTGAAGCTTTCTTT
TRBV7-9	TRBJ2-7	-	few	CASSSSVSFYEQYF	TGTGCCAGCAGCTCTTCGGTCAGCTTCTACGAGCAGTACTTC
TRBV7-9	TRBJ2-1	-	many	CASSSIGGATFEQFF	TGTGCCAGCAGTTCAATAGGGGGGGCCACGTTTGAGCAGTTCTTC
TRBV20-1	TRBJ2-7	-	few	CSAREWTHREQYF	TGCAGTGCTAGAGAATGGACTCACCGGGAGCAGTACTTC
TRBV5-1	TRBJ2-7	-	-	CASSLFPGGRSYEQYF	TGCGCCAGCAGCTTGTTTCCCGGGGGACGCTCCTACGAGCAGTACTTC
TRBV7-9	TRBJ2-7	-	-	CASTTAPDEQYF	TGTGCCAGCACGACTGCCCCTGACGAGCAGTACTTC
TRBV7-8	TRBJ2-7	-	-	CASSLARTDSYEQYF	TGTGCCAGCAGCTTAGCGCGGACGGATTCCTACGAGCAGTACTTC
TRBV24-1	TRBJ2-4	-	-	CATSDPKWRGGDIQYF	TGTGCCACCAGTGACCCTAAATGGAGGGGAGGCGACATTCAGTACTTC
TRBV5-1	TRBJ2-3	TRBD2	many	CASSRATSGITDTQYF	TGCGCCAGCAGCAGAGCGACTAGCGGGATCACAGATACGCAGTATTTT
TRBV24-1	TRBJ2-1	-	few	CATSDLGVRDYNEQFF	TGTGCCACCAGTGATTTGGGGGTCAGGGACTACAATGAGCAGTTCTTC
TRBV7-2	TRBJ1-6	-	few	CASSLDGGTDAPLHF	TGTGCCAGCAGCTTAGACGGGGGGACTGACGCACCCCTCCACTTT
TRBV2	TRBJ2-2	-	-	CASSEVRGYGGELFF	TGTGCCAGCAGTGAAGTTCGGGGCTATGGCGGGGAGCTGTTTTTT
TRBV28	TRBJ2-1	-	-	CASSSPDYYNEQFF	TGTGCCAGCAGTTCTCCAGACTACTACAATGAGCAGTTCTTC
TRBV21-1	TRBJ1-2	-	-	CASSKSQGSGYTF	TGTGCCAGCAGCAAATCACAGGGGAGCGGCTACACCTTC
TRBV12-3/TRBV12-4	TRBJ2-2	-	-	CASSPPLGQNTGELFF	TGTGCCAGCAGTCCCCCGCTGGGGCAGAACACCGGGGAGCTGTTTTTT
TRBV5-8	TRBJ2-5	-	few	CASSLTGGLAETQYF	TGTGCCAGCAGCTTGACGGGGGGCCTAGCGGAGACCCAGTACTTC
TRBV25-1	TRBJ2-2	-	few	CASSESQSTGELFF	TGTGCCAGCAGTGAATCGCAGAGCACCGGGGAGCTGTTTTTT
TRBV6-2/TRBV6-3	TRBJ1-5	TRBD1	few	CASSAGTGGLEPQHF	TGTGCCAGCAGTGCCGGGACAGGGGGCCTCGAGCCCCAGCATTTT
TRBV7-9	TRBJ1-2	-	-	CASSPVGQGYGYTF	TGTGCCAGCAGCCCCGTCGGGCAGGGGTATGGCTACACCTTC
TRBV5-6	TRBJ2-3	TRBD1	-	CASSLTGAPTDTQYF	TGTGCCAGCAGCTTGACAGGGGCGCCCACAGATACGCAGTATTTT
TRBV29-1	TRBJ2-3	-	few	CSVGPGYTDTQYF	TGCAGCGTTGGCCCGGGTTACACAGATACGCAGTATTTT